This is a list of T cell receptor beta chains from one sample in a study of cytomegalovirus exposure and HLA in healthy donors. Sequencing used immunoSEQ multiplex PCR; TCRdb keeps in-frame clones, though not all of them. This repertoire comprises 70,000 or so clones; its ten largest clones make up less than 6%. Sequenced: PBMCs. The source is a man in his forties or fifties in good health and CMV-seronegative. Both conserved end residues are part of each CDR3. Fields, in order: V gene, J gene, D gene, CDR3 protein, CDR3 DNA. A D gene is named only where the DNA matches it firmly.

TRBV2	TRBJ1-6	-	CASKTENNSPLHF	TGTGCCAGCAAGACAGAGAACAATTCACCCCTCCACTTT
TRBV12-5	TRBJ2-3	-	CASGLVPWTINTDTQYF	TGTGCTAGTGGTTTGGTCCCGTGGACAATAAACACAGATACGCAGTATTTT
TRBV28	TRBJ1-2	-	CASRTFTLYGYTF	TGTGCCAGCAGGACTTTCACCCTCTATGGCTACACCTTC
TRBV30	TRBJ1-1	-	CAWSAPPGEAFF	TGTGCCTGGAGTGCCCCGCCCGGTGAAGCTTTCTTT
TRBV5-1	TRBJ1-1	TRBD1	CASSRSVTGGAYTEAFF	TGCGCCAGCAGCAGGTCCGTGACAGGGGGCGCGTATACTGAAGCTTTCTTT
TRBV12-5	TRBJ2-1	TRBD2	CASGLGLAHNEQFF	TGTGCTAGTGGTTTGGGACTAGCCCACAATGAGCAGTTCTTC
TRBV7-9	TRBJ2-3	-	CASNLGATDTQYF	TGTGCCAGTAATCTGGGGGCCACAGATACGCAGTATTTT
TRBV7-2	TRBJ2-5	-	CASSPNRGSGETQYF	TGTGCCAGCAGCCCGAACCGGGGGTCCGGGGAGACCCAGTACTTC
TRBV18	TRBJ1-1	-	CASSPLDYAEAFF	TGTGCCAGCTCACCTCTAGACTACGCTGAAGCTTTCTTT
TRBV13	TRBJ1-1	-	CASSPRGGNTEAFF	TGTGCCAGCAGCCCCCGAGGGGGAAACACTGAAGCTTTCTTT
TRBV7-8	TRBJ2-1	TRBD2	CASSLARGVSNEQFF	TGTGCCAGCAGCTTAGCGCGGGGGGTCTCGAATGAGCAGTTCTTC
TRBV7-6	TRBJ2-2	TRBD1	CASSASLGTGGTGELFF	TGTGCCAGCAGCGCAAGTCTTGGGACAGGGGGGACCGGGGAGCTGTTTTTT
TRBV30	TRBJ2-5	TRBD2	CAWRGGTSGGAVRGTQYF	TGTGCCTGGAGGGGAGGGACTAGCGGGGGGGCCGTTCGGGGGACCCAGTACTTC
TRBV30	TRBJ2-7	-	CAWSTTYEQYF	TGTGCCTGGAGCACTACCTACGAGCAGTACTTC
TRBV29-1	TRBJ2-2	TRBD1	CSAQTGGPGELFF	TGCAGCGCCCAAACAGGGGGCCCCGGGGAGCTGTTTTTT
TRBV7-9	TRBJ1-4	-	CASSLVPATNEKLFF	TGTGCCAGCAGCCTCGTCCCCGCAACTAATGAAAAACTGTTTTTT
TRBV7-8	TRBJ2-1	TRBD1	CASSLTGQGYNEQFF	TGTGCCAGCAGTCTAACCGGACAGGGATACAATGAGCAGTTCTTC
TRBV4-3	TRBJ1-2	TRBD1	CASSPVRQGPVYYGYTF	TGCGCCAGCAGCCCAGTCAGACAGGGCCCCGTTTACTATGGCTACACCTTC
TRBV7-2	TRBJ1-5	-	CASSLVAANQPQHF	TGTGCCAGCAGCTTAGTGGCTGCTAATCAGCCCCAGCATTTT
TRBV19	TRBJ2-7	TRBD1	CASTLTGTHEQYF	TGTGCCAGTACCCTGACAGGGACCCACGAGCAGTACTTC
TRBV10-1	TRBJ2-5	TRBD1	CASSSLGQGDQETQYF	TGCGCCAGCAGTTCCCTGGGACAGGGCGACCAAGAGACCCAGTACTTC
TRBV7-9	TRBJ2-7	TRBD1	CASSLSGTGSHEQYF	TGTGCCAGCAGCCTCTCCGGGACAGGGAGCCACGAGCAGTACTTC
TRBV10-3	TRBJ2-7	-	CAITRGGEDEQYF	TGTGCCATCACCAGAGGGGGAGAGGACGAGCAGTACTTC
TRBV19	TRBJ1-5	TRBD1	CASSSDRGRFQPQHF	TGTGCCAGTAGTAGCGACAGGGGGCGCTTTCAGCCCCAGCATTTT